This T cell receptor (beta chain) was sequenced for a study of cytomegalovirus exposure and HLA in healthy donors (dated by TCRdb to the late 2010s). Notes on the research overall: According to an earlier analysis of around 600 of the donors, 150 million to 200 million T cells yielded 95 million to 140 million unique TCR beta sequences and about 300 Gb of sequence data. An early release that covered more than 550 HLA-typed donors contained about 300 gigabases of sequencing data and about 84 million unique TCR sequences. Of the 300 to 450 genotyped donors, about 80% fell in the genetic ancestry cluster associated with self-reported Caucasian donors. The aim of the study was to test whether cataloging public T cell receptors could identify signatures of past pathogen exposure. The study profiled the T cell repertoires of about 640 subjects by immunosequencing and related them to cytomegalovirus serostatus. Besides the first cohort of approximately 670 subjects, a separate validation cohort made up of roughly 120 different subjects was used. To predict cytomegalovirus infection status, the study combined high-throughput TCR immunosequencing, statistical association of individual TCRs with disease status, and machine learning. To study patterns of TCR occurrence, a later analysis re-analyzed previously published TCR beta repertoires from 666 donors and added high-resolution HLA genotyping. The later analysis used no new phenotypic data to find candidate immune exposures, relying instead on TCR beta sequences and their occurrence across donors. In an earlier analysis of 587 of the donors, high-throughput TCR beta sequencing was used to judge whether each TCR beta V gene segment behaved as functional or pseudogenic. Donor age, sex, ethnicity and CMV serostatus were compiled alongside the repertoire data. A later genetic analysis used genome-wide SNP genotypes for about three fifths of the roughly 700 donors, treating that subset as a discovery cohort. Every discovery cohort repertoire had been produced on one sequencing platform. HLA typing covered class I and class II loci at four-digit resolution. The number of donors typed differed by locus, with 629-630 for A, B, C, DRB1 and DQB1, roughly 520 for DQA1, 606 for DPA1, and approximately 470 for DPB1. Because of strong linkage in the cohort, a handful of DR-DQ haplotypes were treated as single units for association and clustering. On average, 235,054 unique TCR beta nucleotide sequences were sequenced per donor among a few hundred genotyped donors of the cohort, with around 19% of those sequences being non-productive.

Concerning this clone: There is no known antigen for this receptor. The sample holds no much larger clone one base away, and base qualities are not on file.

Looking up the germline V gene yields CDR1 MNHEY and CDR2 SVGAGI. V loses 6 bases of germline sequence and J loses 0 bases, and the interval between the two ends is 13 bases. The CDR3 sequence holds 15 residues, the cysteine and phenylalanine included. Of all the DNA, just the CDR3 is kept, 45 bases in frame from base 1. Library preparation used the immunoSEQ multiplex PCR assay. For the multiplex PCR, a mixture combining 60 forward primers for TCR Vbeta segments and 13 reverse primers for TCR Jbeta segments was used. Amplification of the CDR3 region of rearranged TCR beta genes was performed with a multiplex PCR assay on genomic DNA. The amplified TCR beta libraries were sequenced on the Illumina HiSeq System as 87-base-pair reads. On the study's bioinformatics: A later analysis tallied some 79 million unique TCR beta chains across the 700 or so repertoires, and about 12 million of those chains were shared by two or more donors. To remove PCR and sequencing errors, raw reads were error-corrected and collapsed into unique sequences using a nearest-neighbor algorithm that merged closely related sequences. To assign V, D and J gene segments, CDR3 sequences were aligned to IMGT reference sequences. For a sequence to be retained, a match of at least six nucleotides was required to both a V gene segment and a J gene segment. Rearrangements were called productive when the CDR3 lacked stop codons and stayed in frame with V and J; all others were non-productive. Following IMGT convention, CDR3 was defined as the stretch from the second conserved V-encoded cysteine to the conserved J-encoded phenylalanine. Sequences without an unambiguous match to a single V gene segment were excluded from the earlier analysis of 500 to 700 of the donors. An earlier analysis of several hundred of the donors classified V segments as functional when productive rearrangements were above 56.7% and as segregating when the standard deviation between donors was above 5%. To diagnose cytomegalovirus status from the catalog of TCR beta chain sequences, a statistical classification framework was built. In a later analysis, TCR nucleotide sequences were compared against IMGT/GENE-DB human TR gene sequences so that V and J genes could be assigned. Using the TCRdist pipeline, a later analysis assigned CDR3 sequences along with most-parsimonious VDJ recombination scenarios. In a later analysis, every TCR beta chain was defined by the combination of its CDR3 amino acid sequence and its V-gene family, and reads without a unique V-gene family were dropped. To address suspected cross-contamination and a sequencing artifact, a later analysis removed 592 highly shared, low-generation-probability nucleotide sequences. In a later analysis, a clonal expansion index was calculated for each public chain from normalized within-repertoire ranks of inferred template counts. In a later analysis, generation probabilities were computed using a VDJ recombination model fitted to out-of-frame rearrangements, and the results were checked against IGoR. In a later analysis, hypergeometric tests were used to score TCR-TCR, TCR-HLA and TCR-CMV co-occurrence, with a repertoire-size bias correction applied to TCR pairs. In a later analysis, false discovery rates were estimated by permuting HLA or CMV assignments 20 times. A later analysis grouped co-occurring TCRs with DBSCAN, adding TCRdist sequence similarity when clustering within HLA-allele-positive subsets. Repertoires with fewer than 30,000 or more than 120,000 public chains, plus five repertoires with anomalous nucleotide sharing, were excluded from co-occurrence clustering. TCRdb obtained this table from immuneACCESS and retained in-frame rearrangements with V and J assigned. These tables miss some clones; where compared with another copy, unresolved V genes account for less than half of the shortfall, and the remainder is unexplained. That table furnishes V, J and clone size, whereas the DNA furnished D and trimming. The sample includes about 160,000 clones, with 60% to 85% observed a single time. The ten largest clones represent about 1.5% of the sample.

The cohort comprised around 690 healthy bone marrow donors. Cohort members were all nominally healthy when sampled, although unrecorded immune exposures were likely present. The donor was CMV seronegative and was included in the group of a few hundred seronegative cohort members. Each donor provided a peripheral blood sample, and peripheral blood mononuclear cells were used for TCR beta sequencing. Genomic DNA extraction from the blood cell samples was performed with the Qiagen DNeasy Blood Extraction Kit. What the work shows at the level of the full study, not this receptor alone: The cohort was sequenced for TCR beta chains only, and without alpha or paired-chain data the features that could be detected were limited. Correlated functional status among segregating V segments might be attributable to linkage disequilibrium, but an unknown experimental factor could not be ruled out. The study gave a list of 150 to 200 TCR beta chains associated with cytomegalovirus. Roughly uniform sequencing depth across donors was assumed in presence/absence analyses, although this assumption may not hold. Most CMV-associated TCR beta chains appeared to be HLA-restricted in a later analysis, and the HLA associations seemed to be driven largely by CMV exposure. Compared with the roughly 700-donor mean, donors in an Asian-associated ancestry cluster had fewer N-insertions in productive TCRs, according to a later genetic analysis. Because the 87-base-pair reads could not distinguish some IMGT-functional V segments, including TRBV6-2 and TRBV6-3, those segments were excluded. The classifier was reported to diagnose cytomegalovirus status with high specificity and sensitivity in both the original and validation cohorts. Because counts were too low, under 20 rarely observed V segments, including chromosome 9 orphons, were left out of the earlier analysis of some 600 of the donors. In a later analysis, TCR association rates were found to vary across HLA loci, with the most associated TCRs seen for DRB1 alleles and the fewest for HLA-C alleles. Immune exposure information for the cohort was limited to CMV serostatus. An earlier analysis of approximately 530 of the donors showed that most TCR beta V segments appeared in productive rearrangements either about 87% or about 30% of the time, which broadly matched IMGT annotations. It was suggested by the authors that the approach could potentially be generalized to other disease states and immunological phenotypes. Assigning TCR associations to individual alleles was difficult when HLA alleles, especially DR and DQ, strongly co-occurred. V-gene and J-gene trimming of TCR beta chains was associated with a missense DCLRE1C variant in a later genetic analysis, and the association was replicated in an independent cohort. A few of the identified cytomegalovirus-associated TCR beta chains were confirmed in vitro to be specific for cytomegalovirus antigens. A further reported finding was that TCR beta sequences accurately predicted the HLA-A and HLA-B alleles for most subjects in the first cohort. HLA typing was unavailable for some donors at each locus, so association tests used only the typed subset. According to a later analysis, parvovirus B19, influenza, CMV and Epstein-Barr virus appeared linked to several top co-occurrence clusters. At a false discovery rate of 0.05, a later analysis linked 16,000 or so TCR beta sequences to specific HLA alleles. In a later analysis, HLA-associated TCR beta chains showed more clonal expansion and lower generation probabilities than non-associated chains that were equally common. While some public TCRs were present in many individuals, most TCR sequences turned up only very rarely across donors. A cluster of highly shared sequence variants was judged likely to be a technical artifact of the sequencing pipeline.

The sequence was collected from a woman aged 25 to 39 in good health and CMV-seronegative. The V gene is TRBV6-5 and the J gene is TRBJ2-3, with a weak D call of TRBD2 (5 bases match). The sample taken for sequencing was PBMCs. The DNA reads TGTGCCAGCAGGGCGGGCTTTACTAGCACAGATACGCAGTATTTT. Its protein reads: CASRAGFTSTDTQYF.